One sample yielded the 15 T cell receptor beta chains listed below, sequenced in a study of regulatory T cells in long-lasting Graves disease. For TCR beta, libraries came from iRepertoire HTBI primers and Arm-PCR of CDR3 regions. TCRdb reprocessed the multiplex PCR reads with MiXCR, giving one entry per CDR3 protein. The data contain over 350,000 distinct CDR3 sequences, roughly 20% of them singletons. Time point meaning: persistent/refractory GD, antithyroid drugs over 5 years with positive TRAb. Extracted PBMC RNA gave rise to the TCR library. This specimen was peripheral blood mononuclear cells (PBMCs), taken when the disease was refractory, from a patient treated with antithyroid drugs. The receptors stem from a female donor with Graves disease.

This clonotype has a count of ten or more. V gene TRBV24-1 combines with J gene TRBJ1-1; D possibly corresponds to TRBD1 (5 bases). CDR3 length equals 14 residues. Germline CDR1 KGHDR, CDR2 SFDVKD. Deletions cut 1 base from V and 5 bases from J, with 10 bases between. CDR3 sequence reads: CATSDFGADTEAFF. CDR3 sequence (DNA): TGTGCCACCAGTGATTTCGGGGCAGATACTGAAGCTTTCTTT.

This clonotype was detected only a few times. This chain uses TRBV12-3 or TRBV12-4 with TRBJ1-5, with D possibly being TRBD1 (5 bases). The V end lost 3 bases, the J end lost 6 bases, and 15 bases lay between the germline ends. The CDR3 loop spans 15 amino acids. CDR3 region: CASSFAARVGQPQHF. Here the CDR3 DNA reads TGTGCCAGCAGTTTTGCGGCCAGGGTGGGTCAGCCCCAGCATTTT.

The CDR3 is CASSGQGREKLFF. In DNA form, the CDR3 reads TGTGCCAGCAGTGGACAGGGGAGGGAAAAACTGTTTTTT. J is TRBJ1-4 and V is TRBV6-1, with 8 bases that match TRBD1. CDR1 and CDR2 (germline): MNHNS, SASEGT. This CDR3 is built from 13 residues. With 4 bases clipped from V and 8 bases from J, the junction kept 3 bases outside the gene matches.

Notes on this clonotype: It may be a read error: a sequence one base away is much more abundant. The conserved final phenylalanine or tryptophan is absent from the CDR3, which likely points to a read error. This chain links TRBV27 with TRBJ2-7, with TRBD1 identical over 8 bases. This CDR3 region has 13 residues. The germline gives CDR1 MNHEY, CDR2 SMNVEV (reference sequence). The V gene end was trimmed by 4 bases and the J gene end by 7 bases; junction bases not matched to a gene: 6. The CDR3: CASSYQGAREQYS. The CDR3, as DNA: TGTGCCAGCAGTTATCAGGGGGCAAGGGAGCAGTACTCC.

The chain has TRBV10-2 and TRBJ2-7, with no clear D. This CDR3 is 14 amino acids long. CDR1 is WSHSY, CDR2 SAAADI, per germline. With 0 bases removed from V and 0 bases from J, the gap between germline ends came to 6 bases. The CDR3 nucleotides read TGCGCCAGCAGTGAGTCGGAATCCTCCTACGAGCAGTACTTC. Translation gives CASSESESSYEQYF.

The chain has TRBV7-2 and TRBJ2-7; 12 positions match TRBD2. The CDR3 is 16 amino acids. CDR1 and CDR2 (germline): SGHTA, FQGNSA. V was pared by 1 base and J by 4 bases, with 5 bases of the junction left unmatched. The CDR3 spells CASSLVALAGGYEQYF. CDR3 nucleotide sequence: TGTGCCAGCAGCTTAGTTGCACTAGCGGGAGGATACGAGCAGTACTTC.

This clonotype was observed many times. The rearrangement uses TRBV11-2 and TRBJ2-1, with 9 positions matching TRBD1. The CDR3 contains 15 residues. CDR1 SGHAT and CDR2 FQNNGV come from the germline V gene. V shed 3 bases and J 5 bases; nucleotides not matched to a gene: 5. The CDR3 here is CASSFGQGRNNEQFF. The CDR3 DNA reads TGTGCCAGCAGCTTCGGACAGGGGAGGAACAATGAGCAGTTCTTC.

This clonotype was counted ten times or more. V is TRBV20-1 and J is TRBJ2-5; D call uncertain. Germline assignment: CDR1 DFQATT and CDR2 SNEGSKA (reference sequence). The CDR3 covers 15 residues. V lost 5 bases and J 2 bases, leaving 18 bases between the germline ends. The CDR3 loop reads CSAEFTNWGQETQYF. The CDR3 nucleotides are TGCAGTGCTGAATTTACCAACTGGGGACAAGAGACCCAGTACTTC.

This clonotype was recorded at least ten times. The gene calls are TRBV2 and TRBJ2-7; no clear D gene. Germline V gives CDR1 SNHLY, CDR2 FYNNEI. CDR3 length equals 13 residues. V was cut by 4 bases and J by 2 bases, with 9 bases left in between. The CDR3 protein is CASSVAETYEQYF. The CDR3 nucleotides read TGTGCCAGCAGTGTTGCGGAAACCTACGAGCAGTACTTC.

The V call is TRBV28, the J call TRBJ2-1; TRBD2 aligns across 8 bases. J gave up 8 bases and V 4 bases, and 13 bases lay outside the gene matches. The CDR3 loop spans 16 amino acids. From germline, CDR1 is MDHEN and CDR2 SYDVKM. Here the CDR3 reads CASSSTGLAQRHEQFF. CDR3 in DNA: TGTGCCAGCAGTTCTACCGGACTAGCTCAGAGGCATGAGCAGTTCTTC. Supplemented by reference TRBV28 and TRBJ2-1, the full variable domain reads DVKVTQSSRYLVKRTGEKVFLECVQDMDHENMFWYRQDPGLGLRLIYFSYDVKMKEKGDIPEGYSVSREKKERFSLILESASTNQTSMYLCASSSTGLAQRHEQFFGPGTRLTVL.

At least ten counts were recorded for this clonotype. The chain couples TRBV7-9 to TRBJ2-7, with D possibly TRBD2 on 7 matching bases. The CDR3 is 14 amino acids. The ends were cut back, 5 bases at V and 3 bases at J, with 14 bases in the middle. From germline, CDR1 is SEHNR and CDR2 FQNEAQ (reference sequence). The CDR3: CASSREGGYYEQYF. CDR3 coding DNA: TGTGCCAGCAGCAGGGAGGGGGGCTACTACGAGCAGTACTTC.

This clonotype was counted a few times. This chain links TRBV7-2 with TRBJ2-7; 14 bases are a match to TRBD2. The CDR3 runs to 14 residues. Germline assignment: CDR1 SGHTA and CDR2 FQGNSA. J gave up 10 bases and V 1 base, and 3 bases lay outside the gene matches. DNA for the CDR3: TGTGCCAGCAGCTTAGGGACTAGCGGGAGGAAACAGTACTTC. Amino acid sequence: CASSLGTSGRKQYF.

This clonotype has more than one count but fewer than ten. The chain links TRBV7-3 to TRBJ2-2; 9 bases are a match to TRBD1. The CDR3 runs to 17 residues. The trim removed 3 bases at V and 3 bases at J, leaving 8 bases unmatched. The germline gives CDR1 SGHTA, CDR2 FQGTGA. The CDR3 loop reads CASSLYPGQGDTGELFF. CDR3 sequence (DNA): TGTGCCAGCAGCTTGTATCCGGGACAGGGTGACACCGGGGAGCTGTTTTTT.

The chain combines TRBV18 with TRBJ2-4; the D is unclear. The J call may be wrong; the DNA end is better matched by TRBJ1-2. CDR3 size: 14 residues. Germline V gene lookup returns CDR1 KGHSH and CDR2 LQKENI. CDR3 in amino acids: CASSPEELYNGYTF. The DNA of the CDR3 is TGTGCCAGCTCACCTGAGGAGTTATATAATGGCTACACCTTC.

About this clonotype itself: One junction end does not reproduce the germline sequence, and a read error may be involved. The genes are TRBV5-8 and TRBJ2-7, with D possibly TRBD2 on 6 matching bases. CDR1 is SGHTS and CDR2 is YDEGEE in the germline V gene. The CDR3 has 14 amino acids. The CDR3 sequence is CASSQDTGVPEQYF. Written as DNA, the CDR3 is TGCGCCAGCAGCCAAGACACGGGAGTCCCCGAGCAGTACTTC.